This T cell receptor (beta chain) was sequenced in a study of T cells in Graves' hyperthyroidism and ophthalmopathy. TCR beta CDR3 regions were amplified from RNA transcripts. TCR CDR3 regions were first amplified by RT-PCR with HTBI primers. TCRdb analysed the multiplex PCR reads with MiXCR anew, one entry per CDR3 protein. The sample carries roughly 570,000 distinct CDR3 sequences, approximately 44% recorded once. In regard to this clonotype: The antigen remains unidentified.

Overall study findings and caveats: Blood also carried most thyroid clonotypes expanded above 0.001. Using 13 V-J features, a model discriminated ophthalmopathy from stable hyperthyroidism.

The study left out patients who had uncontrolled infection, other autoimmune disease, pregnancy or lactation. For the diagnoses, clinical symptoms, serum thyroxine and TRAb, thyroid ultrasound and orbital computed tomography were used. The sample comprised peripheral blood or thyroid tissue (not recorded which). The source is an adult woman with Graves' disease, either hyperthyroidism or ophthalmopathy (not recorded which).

CDR3 protein: CASSPEFRTKREGSFYSPLHF. For the CDR3, the DNA is TGTGCCAGCTCACCCGAATTTCGGACAAAACGAGAAGGCAGTTTTTACTCACCCCTCCACTTT. This chain connects TRBV18 to TRBJ1-6; possibly TRBD1 for D (5 bases). There are 21 residues in the CDR3. V dropped 3 bases and J dropped 10 bases, with 34 bases sitting between them. In germline, CDR1 is KGHSH, CDR2 LQKENI.